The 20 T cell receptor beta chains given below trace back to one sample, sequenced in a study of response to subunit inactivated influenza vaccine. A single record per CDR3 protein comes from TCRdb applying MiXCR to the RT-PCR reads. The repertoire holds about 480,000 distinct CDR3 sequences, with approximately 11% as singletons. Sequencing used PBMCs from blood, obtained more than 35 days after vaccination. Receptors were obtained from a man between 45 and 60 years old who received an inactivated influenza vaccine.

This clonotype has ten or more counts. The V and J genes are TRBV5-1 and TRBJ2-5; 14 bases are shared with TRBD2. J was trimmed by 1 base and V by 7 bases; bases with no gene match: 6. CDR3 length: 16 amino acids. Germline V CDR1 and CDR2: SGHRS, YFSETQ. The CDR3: CASERGTSGGQETQYF. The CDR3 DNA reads TGCGCCAGCGAACGAGGGACTAGCGGGGGCCAAGAGACCCAGTACTTC.

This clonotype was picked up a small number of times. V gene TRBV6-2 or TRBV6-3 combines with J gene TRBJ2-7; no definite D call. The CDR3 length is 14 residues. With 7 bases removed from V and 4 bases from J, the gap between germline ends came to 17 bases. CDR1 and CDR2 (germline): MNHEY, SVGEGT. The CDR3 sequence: CASTHDSRNYEQYF. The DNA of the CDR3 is TGTGCCAGCACCCACGACTCAAGGAATTACGAGCAGTACTTC.

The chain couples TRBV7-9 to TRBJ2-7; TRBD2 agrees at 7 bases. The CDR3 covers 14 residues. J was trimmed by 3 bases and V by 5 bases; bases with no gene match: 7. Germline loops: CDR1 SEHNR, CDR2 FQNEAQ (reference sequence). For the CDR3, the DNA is TGTGCCAGCAGCCTCGGGACTACCATCTACGAGCAGTACTTC. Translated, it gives CASSLGTTIYEQYF.

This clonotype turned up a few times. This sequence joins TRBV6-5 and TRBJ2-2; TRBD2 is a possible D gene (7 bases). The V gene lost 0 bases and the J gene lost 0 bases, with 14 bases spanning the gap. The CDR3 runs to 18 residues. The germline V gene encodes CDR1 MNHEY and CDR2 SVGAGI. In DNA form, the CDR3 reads TGTGCCAGCAGTTACTCCCCCTCGGGGGGCGCGAACACCGGGGAGCTGTTTTTT. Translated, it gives CASSYSPSGGANTGELFF.

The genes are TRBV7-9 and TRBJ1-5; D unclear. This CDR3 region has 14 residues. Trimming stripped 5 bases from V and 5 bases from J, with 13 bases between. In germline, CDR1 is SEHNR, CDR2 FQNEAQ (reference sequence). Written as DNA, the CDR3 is TGTGCCAGCAGCAAGTTGGACGGGGATCAGCCCCAGCATTTT. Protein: CASSKLDGDQPQHF.

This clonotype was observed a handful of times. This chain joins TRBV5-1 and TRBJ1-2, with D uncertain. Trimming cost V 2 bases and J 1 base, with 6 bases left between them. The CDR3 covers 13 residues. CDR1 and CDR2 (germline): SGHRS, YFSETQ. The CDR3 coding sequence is TGCGCCAGCAGCTTTGGGGATAACTATGGCTACACCTTC. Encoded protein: CASSFGDNYGYTF. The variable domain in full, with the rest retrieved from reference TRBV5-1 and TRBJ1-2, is KAGVTQTPRYLIKTRGQQVTLSCSPISGHRSVSWYQQTPGQGLQFLFEYFSETQRNKGNFPGRFSGRQFSNSRSEMNVSTLELGDSALYLCASSFGDNYGYTFGSGTRLTVV.

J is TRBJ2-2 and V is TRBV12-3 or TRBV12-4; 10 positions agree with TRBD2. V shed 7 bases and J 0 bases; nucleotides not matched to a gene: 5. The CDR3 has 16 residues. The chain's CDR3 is CASTSGRWTNTGELFF. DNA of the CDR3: TGTGCCAGCACTAGCGGGAGATGGACGAACACCGGGGAGCTGTTTTTT.

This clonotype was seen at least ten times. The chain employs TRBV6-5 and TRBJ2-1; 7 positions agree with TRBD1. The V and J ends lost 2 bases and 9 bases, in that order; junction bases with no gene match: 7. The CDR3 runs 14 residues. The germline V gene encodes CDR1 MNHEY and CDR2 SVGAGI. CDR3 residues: CASSYTGTASEQFF. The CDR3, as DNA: TGTGCCAGCAGTTACACGGGGACAGCCAGTGAGCAGTTCTTC.

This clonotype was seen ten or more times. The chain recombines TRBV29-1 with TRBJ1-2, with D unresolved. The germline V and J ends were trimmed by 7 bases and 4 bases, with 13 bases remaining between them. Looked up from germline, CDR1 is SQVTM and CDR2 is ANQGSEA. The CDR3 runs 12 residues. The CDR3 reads CSAEGAGYGYTF. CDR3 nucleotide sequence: TGCAGCGCGGAGGGAGCGGGCTATGGCTACACCTTC.

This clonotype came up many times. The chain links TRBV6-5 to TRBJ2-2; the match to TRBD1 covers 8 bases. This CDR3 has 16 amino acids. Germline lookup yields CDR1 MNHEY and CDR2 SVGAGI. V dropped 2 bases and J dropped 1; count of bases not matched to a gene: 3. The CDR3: CASSYDRGGNTGELFF. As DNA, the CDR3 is TGTGCCAGCAGTTACGACAGGGGAGGGAACACCGGGGAGCTGTTTTTT.

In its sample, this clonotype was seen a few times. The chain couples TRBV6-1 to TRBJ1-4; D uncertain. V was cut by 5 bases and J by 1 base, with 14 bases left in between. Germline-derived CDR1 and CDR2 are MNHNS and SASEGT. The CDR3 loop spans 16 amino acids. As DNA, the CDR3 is TGTGCCAGCAGTCCTATGACCCGTAGAACTAATGAAAAACTGTTTTTT. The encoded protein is CASSPMTRRTNEKLFF.

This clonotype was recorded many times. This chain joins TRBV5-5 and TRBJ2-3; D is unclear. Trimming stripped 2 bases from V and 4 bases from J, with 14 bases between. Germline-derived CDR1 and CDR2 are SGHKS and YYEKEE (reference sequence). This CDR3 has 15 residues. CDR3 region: CASSFPPVRSDTQYF. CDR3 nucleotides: TGTGCCAGCAGCTTCCCCCCGGTGCGGTCAGATACGCAGTATTTT. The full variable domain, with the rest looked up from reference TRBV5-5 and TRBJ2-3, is DAGVTQSPTHLIKTRGQQVTLRCSPISGHKSVSWYQQVLGQGPQFIFQYYEKEERGRGNFPDRFSARQFPNYSSELNVNALLLGDSALYLCASSFPPVRSDTQYFGPGTRLTVL.

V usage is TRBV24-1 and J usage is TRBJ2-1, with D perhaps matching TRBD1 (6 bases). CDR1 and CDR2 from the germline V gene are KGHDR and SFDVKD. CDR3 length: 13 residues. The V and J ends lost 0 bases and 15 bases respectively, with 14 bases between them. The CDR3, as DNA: TGTGCCACCAGTGATTTGGTAGGGGACATACGGTTCTTC. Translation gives CATSDLVGDIRFF.

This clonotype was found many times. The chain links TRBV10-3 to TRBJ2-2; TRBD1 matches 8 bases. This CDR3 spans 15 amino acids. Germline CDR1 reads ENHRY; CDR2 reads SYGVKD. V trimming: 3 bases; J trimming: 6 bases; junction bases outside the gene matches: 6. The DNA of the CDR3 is TGTGCCATCAGTGACCCGGGACAGGTCGCCGGGGAGCTGTTTTTT. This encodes CAISDPGQVAGELFF.

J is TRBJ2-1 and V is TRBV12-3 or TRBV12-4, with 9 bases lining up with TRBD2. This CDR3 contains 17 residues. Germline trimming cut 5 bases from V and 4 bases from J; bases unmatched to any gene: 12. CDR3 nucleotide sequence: TGTGCCAGCAGTACCGGAGGGGCGGGGGGGGAGTACAATGAGCAGTTCTTC. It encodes CASSTGGAGGEYNEQFF.

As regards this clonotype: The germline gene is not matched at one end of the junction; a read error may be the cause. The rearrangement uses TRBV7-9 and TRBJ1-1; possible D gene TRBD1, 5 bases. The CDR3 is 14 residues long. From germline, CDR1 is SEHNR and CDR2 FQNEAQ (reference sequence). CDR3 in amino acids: CVSSFGGVNTEAFF. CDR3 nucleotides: TGTGTCAGCAGCTTCGGAGGGGTGAACACTGAAGCTTTCTTT.

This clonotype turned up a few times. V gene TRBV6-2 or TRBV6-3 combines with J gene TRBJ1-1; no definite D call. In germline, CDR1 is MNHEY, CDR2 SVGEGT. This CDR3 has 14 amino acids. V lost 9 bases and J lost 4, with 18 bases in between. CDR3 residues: CASGHWGYGTEAFF. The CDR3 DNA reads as TGTGCCAGTGGGCACTGGGGTTACGGCACTGAAGCTTTCTTT.

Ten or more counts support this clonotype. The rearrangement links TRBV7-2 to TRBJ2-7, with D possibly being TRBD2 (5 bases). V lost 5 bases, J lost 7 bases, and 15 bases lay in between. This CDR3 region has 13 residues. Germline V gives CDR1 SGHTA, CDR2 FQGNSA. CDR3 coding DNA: TGTGCCAGCAGCCCCCAATCGGCGGGTGAGCAGTACTTC. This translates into CASSPQSAGEQYF. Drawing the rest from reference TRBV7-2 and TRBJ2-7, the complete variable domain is GAGVSQSPSNKVTEKGKDVELRCDPISGHTALYWYRQSLGQGLEFLIYFQGNSAPDKSGLPSDRFSAERTGGSVSTLTIQRTQQEDSAVYLCASSPQSAGEQYFGPGTRLTVT.

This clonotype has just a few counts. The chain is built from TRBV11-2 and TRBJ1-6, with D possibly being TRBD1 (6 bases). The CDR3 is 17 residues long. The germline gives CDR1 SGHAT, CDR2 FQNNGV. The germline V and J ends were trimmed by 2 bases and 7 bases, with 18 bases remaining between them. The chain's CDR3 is CASSLLQGSLRNSPLHF. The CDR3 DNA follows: TGTGCCAGCAGCTTACTTCAGGGGTCCCTTCGAAATTCACCCCTCCACTTT.

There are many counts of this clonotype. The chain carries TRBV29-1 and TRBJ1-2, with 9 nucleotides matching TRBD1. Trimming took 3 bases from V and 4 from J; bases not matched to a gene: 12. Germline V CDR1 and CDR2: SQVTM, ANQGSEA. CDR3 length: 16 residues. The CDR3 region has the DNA TGCAGCGTTGATCCGGACAGGGGCCATTCAGGCTATGGCTACACCTTC. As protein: CSVDPDRGHSGYGYTF.